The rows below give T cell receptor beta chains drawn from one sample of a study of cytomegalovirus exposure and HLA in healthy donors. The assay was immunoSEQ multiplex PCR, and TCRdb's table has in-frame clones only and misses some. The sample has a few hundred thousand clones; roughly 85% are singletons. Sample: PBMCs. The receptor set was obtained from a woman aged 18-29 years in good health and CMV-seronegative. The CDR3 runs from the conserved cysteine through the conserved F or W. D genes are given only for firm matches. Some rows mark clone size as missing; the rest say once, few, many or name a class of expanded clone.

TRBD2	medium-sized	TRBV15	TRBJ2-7	CATSRGGVQQYF	TGTGCCACCAGCAGGGGAGGGGTACAGCAGTACTTC
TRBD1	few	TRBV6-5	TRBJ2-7	CASSYSTGAGEQYF	TGTGCCAGCAGTTACTCGACAGGGGCAGGCGAGCAGTACTTC
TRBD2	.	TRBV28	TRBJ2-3	CASSFRSSGAADTQYF	TGTGCCAGCAGTTTTCGATCCAGCGGGGCCGCAGATACGCAGTATTTT
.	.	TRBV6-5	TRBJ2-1	CASSYRAANEQFF	TGTGCCAGCAGTTACAGAGCGGCAAATGAGCAGTTCTTC
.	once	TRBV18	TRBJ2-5	CASSSYTLGGQETQYF	TGTGCCAGCTCCAGTTACACTTTAGGGGGCCAAGAGACCCAGTACTTC
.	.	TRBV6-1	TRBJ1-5	CASSASVLGGNQPQHF	TGTGCCAGCAGTGCCTCGGTTCTTGGAGGCAATCAGCCCCAGCATTTT
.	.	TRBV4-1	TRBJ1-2	CASSQAFSNYGYTF	TGCGCCAGCAGCCAAGCCTTTTCTAACTATGGCTACACCTTC
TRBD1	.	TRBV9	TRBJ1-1	CASSSPGQGNTEAFF	TGTGCCAGCAGCTCTCCGGGACAGGGGAACACTGAAGCTTTCTTT
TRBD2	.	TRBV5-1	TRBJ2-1	CASSWVTSGKGDEQFF	TGCGCCAGCAGCTGGGTGACTAGCGGGAAGGGCGATGAGCAGTTCTTC
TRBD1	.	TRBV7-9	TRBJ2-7	CASSRDRGPRLYEQYF	TGTGCCAGCAGCCGAGACAGGGGCCCCCGGCTCTACGAGCAGTACTTC
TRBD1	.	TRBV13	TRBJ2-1	CASTATGTGGNEQFF	TGTGCCAGCACCGCTACCGGGACAGGGGGCAATGAGCAGTTCTTC
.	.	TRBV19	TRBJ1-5	CASTGVTRNQPQHF	TGTGCCAGTACAGGGGTCACGAGGAATCAGCCCCAGCATTTT
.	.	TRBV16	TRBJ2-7	CASSPRYEQYF	TGTGCCAGCAGCCCCCGCTACGAGCAGTACTTC
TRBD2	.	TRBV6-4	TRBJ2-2	CASSTDGAGTGELFF	TGTGCCAGCAGTACCGATGGAGCGGGGACCGGGGAGCTGTTTTTT
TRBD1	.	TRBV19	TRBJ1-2	CASRAAGQGTYGYTF	TGTGCCAGTAGAGCCGCGGGACAGGGGACCTATGGCTACACCTTC
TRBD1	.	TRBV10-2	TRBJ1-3	CASSESETGTGRIYF	TGCGCCAGCAGTGAGTCAGAGACCGGGACAGGGCGCATATATTTT
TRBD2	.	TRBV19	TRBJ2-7	CASSMGGSGSYEQYF	TGTGCCAGTAGTATGGGAGGTAGCGGGAGCTACGAGCAGTACTTC
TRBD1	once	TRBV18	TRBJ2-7	CASSPPGTGSSYEQYF	TGTGCCAGCTCACCACCGGGGACAGGCAGCTCCTACGAGCAGTACTTC
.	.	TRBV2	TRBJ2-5	CGQMYQETQYF	TGTGGACAGATGTACCAAGAGACCCAGTACTTC
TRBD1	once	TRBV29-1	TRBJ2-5	CSVARDRNQETQYF	TGCAGCGTTGCCCGGGACAGGAACCAAGAGACCCAGTACTTC
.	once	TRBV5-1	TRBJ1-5	CASSRDPAGSNQPQHF	TGCGCCAGCAGCCGGGACCCGGCGGGGAGCAATCAGCCCCAGCATTTT
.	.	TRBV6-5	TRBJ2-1	CAVTARYNEQFF	TGTGCGGTGACAGCCCGTTACAATGAGCAGTTCTTC
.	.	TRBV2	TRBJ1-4	CASTRTRVEEKLFF	TGTGCCAGCACCAGGACTAGGGTCGAGGAAAAACTGTTTTTT
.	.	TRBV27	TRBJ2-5	CASCRQQETQYF	TGTGCCAGCTGCCGACAGCAAGAGACCCAGTACTTC
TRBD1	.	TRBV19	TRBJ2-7	CASSSQGTGAPEQYF	TGTGCCAGTAGCTCACAAGGGACAGGGGCCCCCGAGCAGTACTTC
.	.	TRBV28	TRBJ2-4	CASTHGGADKNIQYF	TGTGCCAGCACCCACGGTGGAGCGGACAAAAACATTCAGTACTTC
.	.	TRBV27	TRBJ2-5	CASSPTRRQETQYF	TGTGCCAGCAGCCCAACTAGGAGGCAAGAGACCCAGTACTTC
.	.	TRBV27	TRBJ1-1	CASSFLPAGNTEAFF	TGTGCCAGCAGTTTCCTCCCTGCAGGAAACACTGAAGCTTTCTTT
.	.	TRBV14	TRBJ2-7	CASSQDLGRDLRPEQYF	TGTGCCAGCAGCCAAGATTTAGGGCGGGACTTGCGACCCGAGCAGTACTTC
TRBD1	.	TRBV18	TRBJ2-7	CASSPGQGKEQYF	TGTGCCAGCTCGCCGGGACAGGGGAAAGAGCAGTACTTC
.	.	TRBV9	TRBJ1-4	CASSAGGGAAEKLFF	TGTGCCAGCAGCGCCGGCGGGGGGGCGGCTGAAAAACTGTTTTTT
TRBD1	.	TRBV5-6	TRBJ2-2	CASSPPGTGGRTGELFF	TGTGCCAGCAGCCCCCCTGGGACAGGGGGCCGGACCGGGGAGCTGTTTTTT
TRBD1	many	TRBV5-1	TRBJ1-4	CASSGGRGTGGEKLFF	TGCGCCAGCAGCGGGGGGCGTGGGACAGGAGGTGAAAAACTGTTTTTT
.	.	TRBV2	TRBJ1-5	CASQNDRWGNQPQHF	TGTGCCAGCCAGAACGACAGGTGGGGCAATCAGCCCCAGCATTTT
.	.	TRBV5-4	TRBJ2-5	CASSFLPGETQYF	TGTGCCAGCAGCTTCCTACCAGGGGAGACCCAGTACTTC
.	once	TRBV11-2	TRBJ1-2	CASSSIRQYGYTF	TGTGCCAGCAGCTCGATCCGACAGTATGGCTACACCTTC
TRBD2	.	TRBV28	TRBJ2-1	CASSSTLLAGGRSYNEQFF	TGTGCCAGCAGCTCCACCCTACTAGCGGGAGGGCGCTCCTACAATGAGCAGTTCTTC
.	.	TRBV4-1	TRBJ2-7	CASSPAGPVNYEQYF	TGCGCCAGCAGCCCCGCGGGACCGGTAAACTACGAGCAGTACTTC
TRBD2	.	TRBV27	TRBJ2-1	CASSFLGTSGSSEQFF	TGTGCCAGCAGTTTCCTTGGGACTAGCGGGAGTAGTGAGCAGTTCTTC
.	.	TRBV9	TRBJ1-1	CASSGAPGNTEAFF	TGTGCCAGCAGCGGAGCCCCAGGGAACACTGAAGCTTTCTTT
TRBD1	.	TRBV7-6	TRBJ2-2	CASSSNRGHDTGELFF	TGTGCCAGCAGCTCGAACAGGGGGCACGATACCGGGGAGCTGTTTTTT
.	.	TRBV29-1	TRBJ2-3	CSVEGGVASTDTQYF	TGCAGCGTTGAAGGCGGAGTGGCTAGCACAGATACGCAGTATTTT
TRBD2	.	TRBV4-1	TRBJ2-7	CASSHPGRERAGESSYEQYF	TGCGCCAGCAGCCATCCGGGCAGGGAACGAGCGGGGGAGAGCTCCTACGAGCAGTACTTC
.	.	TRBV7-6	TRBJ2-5	CASSLGQGRHQETQYF	TGTGCCAGCAGCTTAGGCCAGGGTCGCCATCAAGAGACCCAGTACTTC
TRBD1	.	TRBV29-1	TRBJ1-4	CSVKTGATTNEKLFF	TGCAGCGTTAAAACAGGGGCGACAACTAATGAAAAACTGTTTTTT
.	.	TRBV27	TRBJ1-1	CASSLTILNTEAFF	TGTGCCAGCAGTCTTACTATTTTGAACACTGAAGCTTTCTTT
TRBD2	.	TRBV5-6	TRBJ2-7	CASSSVAGGSYEQYF	TGTGCCAGCAGCTCGGTGGCGGGGGGCTCCTACGAGCAGTACTTC
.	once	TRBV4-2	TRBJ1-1	CASSPQGSSTEAFF	TGTGCCAGCAGCCCACAGGGTAGTAGCACTGAAGCTTTCTTT
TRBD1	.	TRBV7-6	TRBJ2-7	CASSPGQYYEQYF	TGTGCCAGCAGCCCGGGACAGTACTACGAGCAGTACTTC
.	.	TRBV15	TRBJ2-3	CATSREGGGTTDTQYF	TGTGCCACCAGCAGAGAGGGAGGGGGTACGACAGATACGCAGTATTTT
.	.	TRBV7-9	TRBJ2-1	CASSLLVLAPNNEQFF	TGTGCCAGCAGCTTACTAGTCCTAGCCCCGAACAATGAGCAGTTCTTC
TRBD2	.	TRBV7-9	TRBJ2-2	CASSFGLAVTGELFF	TGTGCCAGCAGCTTCGGACTAGCGGTCACCGGGGAGCTGTTTTTT
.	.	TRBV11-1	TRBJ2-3	CASSLTASTDTQYF	TGTGCCAGCAGCTTAACCGCGAGCACAGATACGCAGTATTTT